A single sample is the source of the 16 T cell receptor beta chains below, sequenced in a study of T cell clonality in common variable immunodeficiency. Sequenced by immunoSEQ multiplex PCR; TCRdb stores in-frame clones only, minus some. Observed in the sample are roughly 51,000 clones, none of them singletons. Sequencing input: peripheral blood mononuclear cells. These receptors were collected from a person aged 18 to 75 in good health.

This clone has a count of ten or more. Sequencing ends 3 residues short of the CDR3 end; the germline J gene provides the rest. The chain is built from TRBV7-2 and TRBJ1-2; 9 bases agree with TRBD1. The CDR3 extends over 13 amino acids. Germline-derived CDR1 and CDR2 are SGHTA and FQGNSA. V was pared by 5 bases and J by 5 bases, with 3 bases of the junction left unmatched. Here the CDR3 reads CASSRTGAYGYTF. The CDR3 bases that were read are TGTGCCAGCAGCAGGACAGGGGCATATGGC.

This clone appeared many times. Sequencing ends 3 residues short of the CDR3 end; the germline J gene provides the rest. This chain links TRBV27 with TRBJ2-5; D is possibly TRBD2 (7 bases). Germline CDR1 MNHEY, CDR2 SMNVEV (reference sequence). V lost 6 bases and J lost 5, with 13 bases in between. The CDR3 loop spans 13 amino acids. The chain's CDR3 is CASREGGVETQYF. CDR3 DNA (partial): TGTGCCAGCAGAGAAGGGGGGGTGGAGACC.

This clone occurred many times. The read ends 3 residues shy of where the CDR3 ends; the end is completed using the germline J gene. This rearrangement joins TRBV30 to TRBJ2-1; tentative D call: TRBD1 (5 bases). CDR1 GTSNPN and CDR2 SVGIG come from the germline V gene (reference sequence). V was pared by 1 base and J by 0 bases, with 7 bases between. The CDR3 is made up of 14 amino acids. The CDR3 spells CAWSDTGSYNEQFF. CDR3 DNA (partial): TGTGCCTGGAGTGACACAGGCTCCTACAATGAG.

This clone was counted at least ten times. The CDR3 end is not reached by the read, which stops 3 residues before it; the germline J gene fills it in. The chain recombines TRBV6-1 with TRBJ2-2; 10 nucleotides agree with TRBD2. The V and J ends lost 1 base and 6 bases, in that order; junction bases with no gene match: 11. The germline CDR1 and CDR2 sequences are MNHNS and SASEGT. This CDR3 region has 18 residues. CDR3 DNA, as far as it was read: TGTGCCAGCAGTGAAGACGGGCTAGCGGGAGCTAACGCCGGGGAG. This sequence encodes CASSEDGLAGANAGE. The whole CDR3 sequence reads CASSEDGLAGANAGELFF.

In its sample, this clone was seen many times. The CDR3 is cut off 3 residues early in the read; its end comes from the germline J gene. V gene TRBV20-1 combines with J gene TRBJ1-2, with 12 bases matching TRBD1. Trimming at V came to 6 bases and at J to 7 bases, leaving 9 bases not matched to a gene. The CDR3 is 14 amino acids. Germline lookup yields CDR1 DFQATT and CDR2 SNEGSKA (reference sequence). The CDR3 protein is CSAPPGQGALGYTF. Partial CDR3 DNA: TGCAGTGCGCCTCCGGGACAGGGGGCGCTTGGC.

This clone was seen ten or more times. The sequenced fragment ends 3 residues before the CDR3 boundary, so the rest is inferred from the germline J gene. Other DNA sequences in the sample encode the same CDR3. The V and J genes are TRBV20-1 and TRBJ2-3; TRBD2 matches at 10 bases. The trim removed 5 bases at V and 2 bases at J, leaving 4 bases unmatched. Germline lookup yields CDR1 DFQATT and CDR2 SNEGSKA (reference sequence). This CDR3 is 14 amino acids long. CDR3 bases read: TGCAGTGCTCTGACTAGCGGGTACACAGATACG. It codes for CSALTSGYTDT. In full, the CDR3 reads CSALTSGYTDTQYF.

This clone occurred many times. CDR3 protein: CSAGDSNQPQHF. Partial CDR3 DNA: TGCAGTGCGGGCGATAGCAATCAGCCC. The rearrangement uses TRBV20-1 and TRBJ1-5; D unresolved. The read halts 3 residues ahead of the CDR3 end, with the missing end drawn from the germline J gene. Trimming cost V 6 bases and J 0 bases, with 6 bases left between them. The CDR3 is made up of 12 amino acids. Germline CDR1 and CDR2: DFQATT and SNEGSKA (reference sequence).

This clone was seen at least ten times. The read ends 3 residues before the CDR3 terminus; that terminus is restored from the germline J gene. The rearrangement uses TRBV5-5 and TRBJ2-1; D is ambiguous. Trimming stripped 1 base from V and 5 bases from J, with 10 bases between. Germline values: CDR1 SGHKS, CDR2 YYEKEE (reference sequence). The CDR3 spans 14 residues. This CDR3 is CASSLQTSDNEQFF. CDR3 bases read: TGTGCCAGCAGCTTGCAGACTTCCGACAATGAG.

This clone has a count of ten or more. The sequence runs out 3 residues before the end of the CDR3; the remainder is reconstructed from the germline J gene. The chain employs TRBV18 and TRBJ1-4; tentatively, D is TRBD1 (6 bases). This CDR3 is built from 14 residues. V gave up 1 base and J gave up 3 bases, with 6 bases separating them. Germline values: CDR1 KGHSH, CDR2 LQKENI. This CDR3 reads CASSPQGANEKLFF. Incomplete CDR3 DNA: TGTGCCAGCTCACCACAGGGGGCTAATGAAAAA.

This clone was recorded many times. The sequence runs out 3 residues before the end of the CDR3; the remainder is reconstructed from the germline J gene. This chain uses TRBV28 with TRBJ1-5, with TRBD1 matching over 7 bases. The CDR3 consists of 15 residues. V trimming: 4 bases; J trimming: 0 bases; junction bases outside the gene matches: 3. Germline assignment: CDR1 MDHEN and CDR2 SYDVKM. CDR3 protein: CASSSGQYSNQPQHF. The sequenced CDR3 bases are TGTGCCAGCAGTTCGGGACAGTATAGCAATCAGCCC.

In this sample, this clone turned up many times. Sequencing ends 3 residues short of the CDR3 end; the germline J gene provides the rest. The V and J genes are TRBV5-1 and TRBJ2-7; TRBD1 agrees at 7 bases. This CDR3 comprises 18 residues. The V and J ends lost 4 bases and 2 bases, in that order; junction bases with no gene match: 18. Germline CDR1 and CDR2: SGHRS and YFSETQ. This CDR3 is CASSLQPSTGTSAYEQYF. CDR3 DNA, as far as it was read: TGCGCCAGCAGCCTCCAACCTTCGACAGGGACCTCAGCCTACGAG.

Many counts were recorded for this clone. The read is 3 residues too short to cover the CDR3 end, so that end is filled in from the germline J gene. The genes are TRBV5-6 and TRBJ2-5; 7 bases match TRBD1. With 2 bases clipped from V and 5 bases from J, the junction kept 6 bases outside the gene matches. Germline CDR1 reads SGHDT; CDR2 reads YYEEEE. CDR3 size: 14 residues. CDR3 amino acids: CASSLTGVGETQYF. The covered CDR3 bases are TGTGCCAGCAGCTTAACAGGGGTGGGGGAGACC.

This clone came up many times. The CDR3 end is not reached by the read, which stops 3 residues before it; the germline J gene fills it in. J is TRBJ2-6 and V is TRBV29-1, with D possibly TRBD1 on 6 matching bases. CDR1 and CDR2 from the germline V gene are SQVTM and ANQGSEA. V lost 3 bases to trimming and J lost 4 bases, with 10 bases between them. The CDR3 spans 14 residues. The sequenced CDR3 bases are TGCAGCGTTGATTTTGGACAGGGGGCCAACGTC. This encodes CSVDFGQGANV. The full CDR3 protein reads CSVDFGQGANVLTF. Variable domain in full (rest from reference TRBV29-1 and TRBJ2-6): SAVISQKPSRDICQRGTSLTIQCQVDSQVTMMFWYRQQPGQSLTLIATANQGSEATYESGFVIDKFPISRPNLTFSTLTVSNMSPEDSSIYLCSVDFGQGANVLTFGAGSRLTVL.

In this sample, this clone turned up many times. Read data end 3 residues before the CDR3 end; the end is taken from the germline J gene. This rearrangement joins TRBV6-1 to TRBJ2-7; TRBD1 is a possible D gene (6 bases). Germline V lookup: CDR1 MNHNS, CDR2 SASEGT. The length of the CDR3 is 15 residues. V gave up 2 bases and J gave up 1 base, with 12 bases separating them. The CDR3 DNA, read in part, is TGTGCCAGCAGTGAATGGGGGCACGCGTCCTACGAG. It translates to CASSEWGHASYE. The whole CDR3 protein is CASSEWGHASYEQYF.

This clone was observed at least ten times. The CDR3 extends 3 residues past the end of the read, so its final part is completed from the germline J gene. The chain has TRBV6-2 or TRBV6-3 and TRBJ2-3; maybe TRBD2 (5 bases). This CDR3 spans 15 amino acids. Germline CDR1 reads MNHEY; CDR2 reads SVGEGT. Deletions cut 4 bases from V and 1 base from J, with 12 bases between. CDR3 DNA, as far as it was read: TGTGCCAGCAGTTCTCCGGGGTTAGGCACAGATACG. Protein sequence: CASSSPGLGTDT. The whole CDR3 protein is CASSSPGLGTDTQYF.

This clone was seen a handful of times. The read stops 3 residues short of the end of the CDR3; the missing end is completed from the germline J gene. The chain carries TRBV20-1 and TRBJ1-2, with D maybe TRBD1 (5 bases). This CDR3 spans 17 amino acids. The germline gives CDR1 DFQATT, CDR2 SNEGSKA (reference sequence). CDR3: CSARGLAGGGRTDTYTF. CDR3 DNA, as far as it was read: TGCAGTGCCCGGGGACTAGCGGGAGGAGGCCGCACAGATACC.